The TCR beta chain under discussion was sequenced for a study of blood T cell repertoires in COVID-19. Sequencing used immunoSEQ multiplex PCR; TCRdb keeps in-frame clones, though not all of them. The sample lists 150,000 to 200,000 clones, under 90% occurring once. From germline, CDR1 is MNHNY and CDR2 SVGAGI (reference sequence). This CDR3 has 15 amino acids. Trimming cost V 5 bases and J 5 bases; bases outside gene matches: 6. The receptor comes from a human donor in a cohort sampled during active COVID-19. J is TRBJ2-3 and V is TRBV6-6; TRBD2 aligns across 11 bases. Sequencing used peripheral blood. Here the CDR3 reads CASSRSGGALDTQYF. CDR3 nucleotides: TGTGCCAGCAGTCGTAGCGGGGGGGCCTTAGATACGCAGTATTTT.